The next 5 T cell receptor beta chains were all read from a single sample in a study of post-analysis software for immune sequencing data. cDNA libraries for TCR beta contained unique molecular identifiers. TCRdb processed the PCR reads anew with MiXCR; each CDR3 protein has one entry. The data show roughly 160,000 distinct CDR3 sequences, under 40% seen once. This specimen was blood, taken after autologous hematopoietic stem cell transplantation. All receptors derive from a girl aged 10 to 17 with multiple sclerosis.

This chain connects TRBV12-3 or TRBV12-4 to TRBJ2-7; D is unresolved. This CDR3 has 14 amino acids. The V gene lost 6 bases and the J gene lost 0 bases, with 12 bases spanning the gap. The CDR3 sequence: CASSPDAGSYEQYF. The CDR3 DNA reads TGTGCCAGCAGCCCAGACGCAGGCTCCTACGAGCAGTACTTC.

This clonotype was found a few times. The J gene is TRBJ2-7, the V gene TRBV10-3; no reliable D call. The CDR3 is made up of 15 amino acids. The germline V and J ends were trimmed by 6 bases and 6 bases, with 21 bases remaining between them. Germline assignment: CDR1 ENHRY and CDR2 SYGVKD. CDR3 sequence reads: CAIRQRIGLSGEQYF. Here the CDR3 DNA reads TGTGCCATCAGACAGAGGATCGGGCTATCGGGCGAGCAGTACTTC.

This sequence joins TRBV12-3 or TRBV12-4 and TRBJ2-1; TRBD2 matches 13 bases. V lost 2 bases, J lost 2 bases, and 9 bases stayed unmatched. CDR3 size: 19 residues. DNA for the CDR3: TGTGCCAGCAGTTTACGGACTAGCGGGAGACATGTTCCCTACAATGAGCAGTTCTTC. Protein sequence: CASSLRTSGRHVPYNEQFF.

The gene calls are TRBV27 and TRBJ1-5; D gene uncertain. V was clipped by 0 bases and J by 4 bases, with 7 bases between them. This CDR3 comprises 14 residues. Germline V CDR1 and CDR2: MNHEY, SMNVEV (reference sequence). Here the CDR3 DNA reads TGTGCCAGCAGTTTATCGAGAGGGAATCAGCCCCAGCATTTT. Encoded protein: CASSLSRGNQPQHF.

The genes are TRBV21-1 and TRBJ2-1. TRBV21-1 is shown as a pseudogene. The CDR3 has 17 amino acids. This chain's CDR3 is CASSNPIYRHSYNEQFF. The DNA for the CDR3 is TGTGCCAGCAGCAATCCCATCTACCGACACTCCTACAATGAGCAGTTCTTC.